Following are 4 T cell receptor beta chains from one sample sequenced in a study of CD8+ T cells in alopecia areata. The treatment here: oral pan-JAK inhibitor, 5-10 mg twice daily. RNA was extracted and reverse transcribed into cDNA as the sequencing template. Clones were read by immunoSEQ multiplex PCR, and TCRdb kept only the in-frame ones, dropping some. The sample contains 110,000 or so clones, 56% of which appear only once. The specimen comprised CD4+ T cells sorted from blood, sampled at week 24, from a patient treated with tofacitinib. The receptors were gathered from a human donor with alopecia areata.

V is TRBV5-1 and J is TRBJ1-6, with D perhaps TRBD1 (6 bases). CDR3 length: 15 residues. The V and J ends lost 2 bases and 7 bases respectively, with 13 bases between them. Germline CDR1 reads SGHRS; CDR2 reads YFSETQ. This CDR3 reads CASSLWGASNSPLHF. In DNA form, the CDR3 reads TGCGCCAGCAGCTTATGGGGGGCGTCGAATTCACCCCTCCACTTT.

J is TRBJ2-7 and V is TRBV6-1; possible D gene TRBD1, 7 bases. Germline loops: CDR1 MNHNS, CDR2 SASEGT. The CDR3 spans 14 residues. V lost 7 bases and J 5 bases, leaving 18 bases between the germline ends. The CDR3 sequence: CASTRRQGGDEQYF. The DNA of the CDR3 is TGTGCCAGCACCCGGAGACAGGGAGGCGACGAGCAGTACTTC.

The V and J genes are TRBV30 and TRBJ1-1; 8 bases map to TRBD1. The CDR3 is made up of 14 amino acids. Germline CDR1 and CDR2: GTSNPN and SVGIG (reference sequence). V shed 0 bases, J shed 11 bases, and the junction held 11 bases outside the gene matches. CDR3 in DNA: TGTGCCTGGAGTGTTACCCAACGCACAGGGGGGGCTTTCTTT. The encoded protein is CAWSVTQRTGGAFF.

The chain combines TRBV15 with TRBJ1-5; 7 bases fit TRBD1. Germline assignment: CDR1 LNHNV and CDR2 YYDKDF (reference sequence). V trimming: 6 bases; J trimming: 0 bases; junction bases outside the gene matches: 11. This CDR3 is 17 amino acids long. CDR3 amino acids: CATSSRVQGHSNQPQHF. The DNA of the CDR3 is TGTGCCACCAGTTCAAGGGTACAGGGGCATAGCAATCAGCCCCAGCATTTT.